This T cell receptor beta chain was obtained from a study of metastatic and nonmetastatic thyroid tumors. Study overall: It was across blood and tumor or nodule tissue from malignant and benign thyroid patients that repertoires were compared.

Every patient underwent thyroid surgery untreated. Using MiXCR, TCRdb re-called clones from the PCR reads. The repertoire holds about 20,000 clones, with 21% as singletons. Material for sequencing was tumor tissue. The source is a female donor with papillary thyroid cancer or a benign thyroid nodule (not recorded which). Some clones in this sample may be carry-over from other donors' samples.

The CDR3 sequence: CASSLAGPGWGHQETQYF. The CDR3 nucleotides are TGCGCCAGCAGCTTGGCCGGTCCGGGATGGGGACACCAAGAGACCCAGTACTTC. V and J are TRBV5-1 and TRBJ2-5, with D possibly being TRBD1 or TRBD2 (5 bases each). CDR3 size: 18 residues. Between the trimmed V and J ends, which lost 0 bases and 0 bases, there was a span of 18 bases. The germline V gene has CDR1 SGHRS and CDR2 YFSETQ. The full variable domain, completed using reference TRBV5-1 and TRBJ2-5, is KAGVTQTPRYLIKTRGQQVTLSCSPISGHRSVSWYQQTPGQGLQFLFEYFSETQRNKGNFPGRFSGRQFSNSRSEMNVSTLELGDSALYLCASSLAGPGWGHQETQYFGPGTRLLVL.